This TCR beta chain was identified in a study of cytomegalovirus exposure and HLA in healthy donors. Whole-study findings and limits: One later analysis reportedly identified an Asian-associated ancestry cluster that showed fewer N-insertions than the approximately 700-donor mean. Sequences of the TCR beta chain were said to predict the HLA-A and HLA-B alleles of most subjects accurately.

As regards this clone: The antigen remains unidentified.

The primer mix had 60 Vbeta and 13 Jbeta primers. Libraries were prepared by immunoSEQ multiplex PCR; TCRdb keeps only in-frame clonotypes and omits some of them. This sample yields more than 95,000 clones, of which around 80% are seen a single time; 0.95% to 1.5% belongs to the top ten. Per the germline V gene, CDR1 is MNHEY and CDR2 is SMNVEV (reference sequence). Trimming cost V 0 bases and J 7 bases, with 7 bases left between them. This CDR3 region has 14 residues. Input material: PBMCs. The chain uses TRBV27 and TRBJ1-6; D unresolved. The TCR was taken from a female donor in good health and CMV-seronegative. Here the CDR3 DNA reads TGTGCCAGCAGTTTATCCCCCCTGAATTCACCCCTCCACTTT. Amino acid sequence: CASSLSPLNSPLHF.